Described below is a single T cell receptor beta chain sequence and its context. Trimming cost V 3 bases and J 1 base, with 16 bases left between them. Germline CDR1 reads LGHNA; CDR2 reads YSLEER. The CDR3 sequence is 17 residues long. This entry belongs to a study of blood T cell repertoires in COVID-19. On the study more broadly: In each case, the material was cDNA or gDNA derived from T cells, B-cell-depleted T cells, or PBMCs.

TCRdb keeps only in-frame clones here, not all; method: immunoSEQ multiplex PCR. In the table there are approximately 200,000 clones, 86% of which are singletons. The rearrangement joins TRBV4-3 to TRBJ1-5; D not certain. Sequencing input: peripheral blood. The TCR was taken from a woman aged 50 to 65 with acute or convalescent COVID-19. The CDR3 loop reads CASSHPDAPRSNQPQHF. The CDR3 DNA follows: TGCGCCAGCAGCCATCCTGACGCTCCCAGGAGCAATCAGCCCCAGCATTTT.